The rows below give T cell receptor beta chains drawn from one sample of a study of glioma-infiltrating T cells after dendritic cell vaccination. Only in-frame clones appear in the TCRdb table, and some are missing; sequencing was by immunoSEQ multiplex PCR. The sample lists 91,000 or so clones, approximately 80% occurring once. Source: blood, taken after dendritic cell vaccination. The source is a human donor with glioblastoma. Both conserved end residues are part of each CDR3. D genes are given only for firm matches. Clone size is given for some rows only: seen once, a few or many times, or a class if the clone is expanded.

TRBV9	TRBJ2-1	-	-	TGTGCCAGCAGCGTTACACCCCACAATGAGCAGTTCTTC	CASSVTPHNEQFF
TRBV30	TRBJ1-5	once	-	TGTGCCTGGAGTGTACAGAAGGTTGCGGGAAATCAGCCCCAGCATTTT	CAWSVQKVAGNQPQHF
TRBV27	TRBJ1-2	-	-	TGTGCCAGCAGGTCGGGGGGCTATGATGGCTACACCTTC	CASRSGGYDGYTF
TRBV5-1	TRBJ1-1	few	-	TGCGCCAGCAGCTTTACAGGAATGAACACTGAAGCTTTCTTT	CASSFTGMNTEAFF
TRBV28	TRBJ2-5	-	TRBD1	TGTGCCAGCAGTACGACAGGGCGATGGTCATACTTC	CASSTTGRWSYF
TRBV13	TRBJ2-1	few	-	TGTGCCAGCAGCTTTCCCCGACAGTTAAGGGGATACAATGAGCAGTTCTTC	CASSFPRQLRGYNEQFF
TRBV28	TRBJ1-2	-	-	TGTGCCAGCAGTTTACAGAACTATGGCTACACCTTC	CASSLQNYGYTF
TRBV5-6	TRBJ2-5	-	TRBD1	TGTGCCAGCAGCTTTGGACAGGGTAGGGAGACCCAGTACTTC	CASSFGQGRETQYF
TRBV27	TRBJ2-7	-	TRBD2	TGTGCCAGCAGTTTATTGGCGGGAGGGCAGAAGAGCGAGCAGTACTTC	CASSLLAGGQKSEQYF
TRBV21-1	TRBJ1-1	-	-	TGTGCCAGCAGCAGGCCAAAGGGGCCAGGGGGCACCACTGAAGCTTTCTTT	CASSRPKGPGGTTEAFF
TRBV5-1	TRBJ1-1	few	-	TGCGCCAGCAGCCCAAGAGGTGTGCTTTTAGAAGCTTTCTTT	CASSPRGVLLEAFF
TRBV6-1	TRBJ1-2	-	-	TGTGCCAGCAGTGTTGGCAGGTTTAACTATGGCTACACCTTC	CASSVGRFNYGYTF
TRBV29-1	TRBJ1-2	-	-	TGCAGCGTTGAAGATCTTACCCCGGGCTATGGCTACACCTTC	CSVEDLTPGYGYTF
TRBV5-6	TRBJ2-5	-	-	TGTGCCAGCACCCGAAGTCGGGGGGAGACCCAGTACTTC	CASTRSRGETQYF
TRBV27	TRBJ1-6	few	-	TGTGCCAGCAGTTTTTGGGCGTACACCCCCTCACCCCTCCACTTT	CASSFWAYTPSPLHF
TRBV2	TRBJ2-7	-	TRBD1	TGTGCCAGCAGTGCTCTAGTCCGACAGGGCAAGGTTTACTTC	CASSALVRQGKVYF
TRBV5-6	TRBJ1-2	-	-	TGTGCCAGCAGCTTGATTTCCGGAGGTGGCTACACCTTC	CASSLISGGGYTF
TRBV5-4	TRBJ2-7	-	TRBD2	TGTGCCAGCAGCCAGGGGGGGACTAGCGGGAGGGAGCAGTACTTC	CASSQGGTSGREQYF
TRBV5-8	TRBJ2-5	-	-	TGTGCCAGCAGCCGACAGGGGAGGGTTCAAGAGACCCAGTACTTC	CASSRQGRVQETQYF
TRBV9	TRBJ2-5	once	TRBD2	TGTGCCAGCAGCGGGGAGGGGCTAGCGGGCGAGACCCAGTACTTC	CASSGEGLAGETQYF
TRBV28	TRBJ2-3	few	-	TGTGCCAGCAGTTTATGGGTCGGGGGAGCAGATACGCAGTATTTT	CASSLWVGGADTQYF
TRBV19	TRBJ1-5	-	-	TGTGCCAGTAGTATAGTCCAACAGAGCAATCAGCCCCAGCATTTT	CASSIVQQSNQPQHF
TRBV4-1	TRBJ2-3	few	TRBD2	TGCGCCAGCCAGATTGGGGGGGGAGACGCAGATACGCAGTATTTT	CASQIGGGDADTQYF
TRBV7-8	TRBJ1-1	-	-	TGTGCCAGCAGCTCCCAAATAGTAGCTGAAGCTTTCTTT	CASSSQIVAEAFF
TRBV6-1	TRBJ1-5	-	-	TGTGCCAGCAGTGGAGGTTCCGGTATCAGGCCCCAGCATTTT	CASSGGSGIRPQHF
TRBV5-1	TRBJ2-1	-	TRBD2	TGCGCCAGCAGCCTCAGACTAGCGGGAGGGGACAATGAGCAGTTCTTC	CASSLRLAGGDNEQFF
TRBV5-1	TRBJ2-5	-	TRBD1	TGCGCCAGCAGACTGAGGGGGCTGGAGGAGACCCAGTACTTC	CASRLRGLEETQYF
TRBV7-6	TRBJ2-3	-	-	TGTGCCAGCAGCTTAGTGGGCAGATTAACTAGCACAGATACGCAGTATTTT	CASSLVGRLTSTDTQYF
TRBV19	TRBJ2-1	-	-	TGTGCCAGTAGTATAGTCTCCGGGGGTGAGCAGTTCTTC	CASSIVSGGEQFF
TRBV19	TRBJ2-4	once	TRBD1	TGTGCCAGTAGGGGTGACAGGGTGGGCAAAAACATTCAGTACTTC	CASRGDRVGKNIQYF
TRBV7-2	TRBJ1-6	-	-	TGTGCCAGCAGCTTTGTATCTGGGGCGAATTCACCCCTCCACTTT	CASSFVSGANSPLHF
TRBV30	TRBJ2-1	few	-	TGTGCCTCCACTAACGGCGGGAACGATGAGCAGTTCTTC	CASTNGGNDEQFF
TRBV6-1	TRBJ1-2	-	-	TGTGCCAGCACCCCGGTGGGGGGTTCGCACTACACCTTC	CASTPVGGSHYTF
TRBV5-1	TRBJ2-2	-	TRBD2	TGCGCCAGCACCGCACTAGCGGGACGTAACACCGGGGAGCTGTTTTTT	CASTALAGRNTGELFF
TRBV2	TRBJ2-1	-	TRBD1	TGTGCCAGCAGTGAATGGCTAGGGGGCTCGTGGGATGAGCAGTTCTTC	CASSEWLGGSWDEQFF
TRBV18	TRBJ1-5	once	-	TGTGCCAGCTCACCACTCCCGCGGCGGGTTGGCGATCAGCCCCAGCATTTT	CASSPLPRRVGDQPQHF
TRBV10-1	TRBJ2-7	-	TRBD1	TGCGCCAGCAGCCCCGGGACAGCGAACTCCTACGAGCAGTACTTC	CASSPGTANSYEQYF
TRBV5-1	TRBJ2-1	-	TRBD2	TGCGCCAGCAGCTTCGACGCGTTAGCGGGGTACAATGAGCAGTTCTTC	CASSFDALAGYNEQFF
TRBV5-6	TRBJ1-4	once	TRBD1	TGTGCCAGCAGCGCTGACAGGGGGAGGTATGAAAAACTGTTTTTT	CASSADRGRYEKLFF
TRBV6-6	TRBJ2-1	-	TRBD1	TGTGCCAGCAGTTACTCGGGACAGAAGATCAATGAGCAGTTCTTC	CASSYSGQKINEQFF
TRBV4-2	TRBJ2-1	-	TRBD1	TGTGCCAGCAGCCTCGCCGGGACAGGAGCCTACAATGAGCAGTTCTTC	CASSLAGTGAYNEQFF
TRBV9	TRBJ2-3	-	TRBD2	TGTGCCAGCAGCCCTCGACTAGCTTGGCAGACGCAGTATTTT	CASSPRLAWQTQYF
TRBV5-4	TRBJ2-7	-	-	TGTGCCAGCAGCTTGTCCCAATTCGAGCAGTACTTC	CASSLSQFEQYF
TRBV7-6	TRBJ2-1	-	TRBD2	TGTGCCAGCAGCTTATATTTGGGGCCGGCGGGAGGGCCATTAAACGGTGAGCAGTTCTTC	CASSLYLGPAGGPLNGEQFF
TRBV5-1	TRBJ2-7	-	TRBD1	TGCGCCAGCAGCTTGAGGCAGGGGGCATCCTACGAGCAGTACTTC	CASSLRQGASYEQYF
TRBV19	TRBJ2-5	-	TRBD1	TGTGCCAGTAGAAAGACAGGGGGCAGTGAGACCCAGTACTTC	CASRKTGGSETQYF
TRBV6-1	TRBJ2-3	-	-	TGTGCCGGCCGGACAAGCGGCACAGATACGCAGTATTTT	CAGRTSGTDTQYF
TRBV30	TRBJ2-2	-	TRBD1	TGTGCCCGGGATAAAACGGGACAGGGTACATTCGCGAACACCGGGGAGCTGTTTTTT	CARDKTGQGTFANTGELFF
TRBV18	TRBJ2-5	-	-	TGTGCCAGCTCACCCGCTGGGGGACTTGAGACCCAGTACTTC	CASSPAGGLETQYF
TRBV6-6	TRBJ2-1	-	TRBD1	TGTGCCAGCAGTCGGGACAGTTACAATGAGCAGTTCTTC	CASSRDSYNEQFF
TRBV6-5	TRBJ2-1	few	TRBD2	TGTGCCAGCCTAGCGGGAGCGGGTAATGAGCAGTTCTTC	CASLAGAGNEQFF
TRBV7-9	TRBJ2-7	-	-	TGTGCCAGCACCCGCCCCGGGGTGGACGAGCAGTACTTC	CASTRPGVDEQYF
TRBV19	TRBJ1-2	-	-	TGTGCCAGTAGTCCCCTAGGCAGGGAAGACTATGGCTACACCTTC	CASSPLGREDYGYTF
TRBV28	TRBJ2-3	-	TRBD2	TGTGCCAGCAGTTTATGGGGAGGGAGTGTAGCAGATACGCAGTATTTT	CASSLWGGSVADTQYF
TRBV9	TRBJ1-1	-	-	TGTGCCAGCAGCCCAGGGCCCGCGATGAAAGCTTTCTTT	CASSPGPAMKAFF
TRBV30	TRBJ2-1	-	-	TGTGCCTGGAGTCTCTCGGTATCGGGTGAGCAGTTCTTC	CAWSLSVSGEQFF
TRBV7-3	TRBJ2-5	-	-	TGTGCCAGCAGCTTAGAAGGGGCTGAAGAGACCCAGTACTTC	CASSLEGAEETQYF
TRBV15	TRBJ1-1	-	-	TGTGCCACCAGCAGCAGATCCAGGAACACTGAAGCTTTCTTT	CATSSRSRNTEAFF
TRBV13	TRBJ2-1	-	-	TGTGCCAGCAGCTTTTATTACAATGAGCAGTTCTTC	CASSFYYNEQFF